This T cell receptor (beta chain) was obtained from a study of blood T cells in healthy people across ages. A J-beta primer mix and a sample-barcoded 5' primer were used in a second PCR of roughly 6 to 12 cycles. TCRdb reprocessed the 5' RACE reads with MiXCR, giving one entry per CDR3 protein. The sample lists more than 1,400,000 distinct CDR3 sequences, roughly 45% occurring once. In its sample, this clonotype was seen a few times. Antigen specificity is unknown. No fewer than 7 million PBMCs went into each sample. The V and J ends lost 5 bases and 0 bases, in that order; junction bases with no gene match: 12. The germline V gene encodes CDR1 SEHNR and CDR2 FQNEAQ (reference sequence). The CDR3 consists of 17 residues. General observations from the study: PBMC samples, being unsorted, prevented any conclusive comparison of naive and antigen-experienced cells. Donors of long life had a larger count of naive CD4+ cells and greater diversity than aged donors.

This TCR was recovered from a woman under 30 in good health. The chain couples TRBV7-9 to TRBJ1-2, with 7 bases lining up with TRBD1. Sequenced input: blood. The CDR3 DNA sequence: TGTGCCAGCAGCACCACCGCAGGGGGGGGAACTAACTATGGCTACACCTTC. This translates into CASSTTAGGGTNYGYTF.